In this sample, the clone carrying this T cell receptor (beta chain) turned up a few times. The data were taken from a study of blood T cell repertoires in COVID-19. Background on the study: COVID-19 samples collected from the United States, Italy and Spain covered acute and convalescent phases. Sources were T cells, B-cell-depleted T cells, or PBMCs; the material itself was cDNA or gDNA.

The length of the CDR3 is 16 residues. Trimming took 1 base from V and 2 from J; bases not matched to a gene: 7. The germline V gene has CDR1 MGHRA and CDR2 YSYEKL. Under the authors' procedure: Amplified reference gene primers provided the basis for estimating nucleated cell counts. Method: immunoSEQ multiplex PCR; TCRdb's copy keeps in-frame clones and lacks some. The V and J calls and clone size are taken from that table; D and trimming were inferred from the DNA. The sample lists 100,000 to 150,000 clones; roughly four fifths were seen once. The sample comprised peripheral blood. The rearrangement uses TRBV4-1 and TRBJ1-2, with 7 bases matching TRBD1. The sequence was collected from a woman aged 45-59 years with acute or convalescent COVID-19. CDR3 sequence reads: CASSQVLKQGNYGYTF. CDR3 DNA: TGCGCCAGCAGCCAAGTTCTCAAACAGGGGAACTATGGCTACACCTTC.